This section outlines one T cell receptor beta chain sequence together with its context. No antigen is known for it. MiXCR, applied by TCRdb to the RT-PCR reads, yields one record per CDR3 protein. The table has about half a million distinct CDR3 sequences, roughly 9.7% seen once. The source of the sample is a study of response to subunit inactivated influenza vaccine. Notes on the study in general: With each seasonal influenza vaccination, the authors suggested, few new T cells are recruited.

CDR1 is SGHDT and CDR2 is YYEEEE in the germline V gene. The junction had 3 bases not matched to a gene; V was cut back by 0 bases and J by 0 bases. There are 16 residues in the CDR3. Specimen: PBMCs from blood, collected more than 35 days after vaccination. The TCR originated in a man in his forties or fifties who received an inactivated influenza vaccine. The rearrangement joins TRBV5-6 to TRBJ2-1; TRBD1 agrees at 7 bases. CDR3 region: CASSLVGGYSYNEQFF. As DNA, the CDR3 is TGTGCCAGCAGCTTGGTAGGGGGCTACTCCTACAATGAGCAGTTCTTC.